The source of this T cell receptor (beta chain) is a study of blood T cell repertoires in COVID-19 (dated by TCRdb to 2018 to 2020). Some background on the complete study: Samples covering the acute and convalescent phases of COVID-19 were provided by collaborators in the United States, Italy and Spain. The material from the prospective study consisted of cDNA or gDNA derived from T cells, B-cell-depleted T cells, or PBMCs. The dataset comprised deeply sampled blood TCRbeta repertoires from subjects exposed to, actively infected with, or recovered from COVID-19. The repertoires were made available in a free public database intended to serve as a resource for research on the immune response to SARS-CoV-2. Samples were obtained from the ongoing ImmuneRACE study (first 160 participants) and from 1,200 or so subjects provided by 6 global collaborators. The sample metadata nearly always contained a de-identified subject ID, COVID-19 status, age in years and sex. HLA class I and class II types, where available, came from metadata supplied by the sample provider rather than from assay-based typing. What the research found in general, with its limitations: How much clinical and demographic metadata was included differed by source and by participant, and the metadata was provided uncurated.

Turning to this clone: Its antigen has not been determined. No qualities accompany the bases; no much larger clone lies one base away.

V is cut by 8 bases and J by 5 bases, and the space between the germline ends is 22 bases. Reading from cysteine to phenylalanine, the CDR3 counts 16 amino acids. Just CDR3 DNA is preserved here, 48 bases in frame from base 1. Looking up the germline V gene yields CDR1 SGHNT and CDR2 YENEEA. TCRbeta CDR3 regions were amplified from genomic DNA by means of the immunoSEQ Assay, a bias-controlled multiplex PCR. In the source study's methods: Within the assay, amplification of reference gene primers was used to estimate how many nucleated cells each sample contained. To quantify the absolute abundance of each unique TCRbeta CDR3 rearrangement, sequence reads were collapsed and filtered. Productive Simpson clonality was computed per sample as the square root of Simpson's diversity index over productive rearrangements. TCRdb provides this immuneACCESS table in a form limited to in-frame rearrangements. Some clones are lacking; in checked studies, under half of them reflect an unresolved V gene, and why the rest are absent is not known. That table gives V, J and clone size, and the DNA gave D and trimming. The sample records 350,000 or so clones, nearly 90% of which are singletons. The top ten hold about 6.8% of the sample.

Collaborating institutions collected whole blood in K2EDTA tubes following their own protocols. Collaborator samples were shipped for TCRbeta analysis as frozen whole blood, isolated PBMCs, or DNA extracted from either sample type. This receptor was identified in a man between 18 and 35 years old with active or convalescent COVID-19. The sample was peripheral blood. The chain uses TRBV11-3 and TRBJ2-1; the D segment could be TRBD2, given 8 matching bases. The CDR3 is CASATGAGGAHNEQFF. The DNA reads TGTGCCAGCGCCACAGGGGCGGGGGGCGCCCACAATGAGCAGTTCTTC.